The 9 T cell receptor beta chains below were found in one sample sequenced in a study of OX40 agonist ivuxolimab in advanced cancers. Libraries were prepared by immunoSEQ multiplex PCR; TCRdb keeps only in-frame clonotypes and omits some of them. This table has some 91,000 clones, more than 70% appearing once. Sequences were derived from CD4+ or CD8+ T cells sorted from blood, sampled in a trial of the OX40 agonist ivuxolimab. The receptors stem from an adult with an advanced solid tumor such as melanoma, head and neck, liver or kidney cancer.

The chain links TRBV28 to TRBJ2-1; D might be TRBD2 (7 bases). The CDR3 has 15 amino acids. Germline V gene sequence: CDR1 MDHEN, CDR2 SYDVKM. Trimming pared 6 bases from V and 6 bases from J, leaving 18 bases between. CDR3 loop: CASRKGGGETNEQFF. The CDR3 region has the DNA TGTGCCAGCAGGAAGGGGGGAGGGGAGACCAATGAGCAGTTCTTC.

The genes are TRBV5-1 and TRBJ1-2; 8 bases map to TRBD1. The CDR3 extends over 14 amino acids. Germline V CDR1 and CDR2: SGHRS, YFSETQ. The V segment lost 5 bases and the J segment 3 bases; nucleotides outside the gene matches: 6. The CDR3 bases are TGCGCCAGCAGTCCCTCGACAGGGGACTATGGCTACACCTTC. Its protein is CASSPSTGDYGYTF. The variable domain in full, completed from reference TRBV5-1 and TRBJ1-2, reads KAGVTQTPRYLIKTRGQQVTLSCSPISGHRSVSWYQQTPGQGLQFLFEYFSETQRNKGNFPGRFSGRQFSNSRSEMNVSTLELGDSALYLCASSPSTGDYGYTFGSGTRLTVV.

The chain recombines TRBV10-1 with TRBJ2-1; 10 bases line up with TRBD1. Looked up from germline, CDR1 is WNHNN and CDR2 is SYGVQD (reference sequence). The CDR3 extends over 17 amino acids. With 3 bases clipped from V and 3 bases from J, the junction kept 8 bases outside the gene matches. The CDR3 bases are TGCGCCAGCAGTGATTCACCGGGACAGGGGAACTACAATGAGCAGTTCTTC. Amino acids: CASSDSPGQGNYNEQFF.

The chain combines TRBV6-5 with TRBJ1-1; TRBD1 matches 8 bases. The germline CDR1 and CDR2 sequences are MNHEY and SVGAGI. V shed 5 bases, J shed 5 bases, and the junction held 10 bases outside the gene matches. CDR3 length equals 15 residues. DNA of the CDR3: TGTGCCAGCAGTCCCACCCAGGGGGCGAGGACTGAAGCTTTCTTT. It translates to CASSPTQGARTEAFF.

This clone has only one observation. The gene calls are TRBV30 and TRBJ2-1, with TRBD2 matching over 9 bases. The CDR3 runs to 18 residues. After removal of 8 bases from V and 3 bases from J, the junction contained 20 bases not matched to a gene. Per germline, CDR1 GTSNPN and CDR2 SVGIG (reference sequence). CDR3 sequence reads: CAPERGGRAEFVYNEQFF. DNA for the CDR3: TGTGCCCCCGAGCGGGGCGGGAGGGCCGAATTTGTCTACAATGAGCAGTTCTTC.

The chain couples TRBV19 to TRBJ1-5; D uncertain. The ends were cut back, 0 bases at V and 4 bases at J, with 7 bases in the middle. CDR1 is LNHDA, CDR2 SQIVND, per germline (reference sequence). CDR3 length: 14 amino acids. CDR3 nucleotides: TGTGCCAGTAGTATAGAGCGAGGGAATCAGCCCCAGCATTTT. Translation gives CASSIERGNQPQHF.

The DNA of the CDR3 is TGCGCCAGCAGCCAAGAAGTCCAGGGACTCCTTACTAATGAAAAACTGTTTTTT. It encodes CASSQEVQGLLTNEKLFF. The chain recombines TRBV4-3 with TRBJ1-4; D may be TRBD1 (5 bases). CDR1 and CDR2 from the germline V gene are LGHNA and YSLEER. The CDR3 is made up of 18 amino acids. V was trimmed by 0 bases and J by 2 bases, leaving 16 bases between them.

The chain couples TRBV18 to TRBJ2-5; no clear D. The germline V gene has CDR1 KGHSH and CDR2 LQKENI. Between the trimmed V and J ends, which lost 0 bases and 4 bases, there was a span of 9 bases. The CDR3 is 14 amino acids. Written as DNA, the CDR3 is TGTGCCAGCTCACCACCTAGTCTGAGAGAGACCCAGTACTTC. Translating it yields CASSPPSLRETQYF.

This clone turned up a few times. J is TRBJ2-3 and V is TRBV9; 12 positions agree with TRBD2. Germline CDR1 SGDLS, CDR2 YYNGEE. This CDR3 is 17 amino acids long. The J segment lost 7 bases and the V segment lost 4 bases, leaving 13 bases of the junction unmatched. The CDR3 protein is CASSPPTSGSMRNTQYF. CDR3 DNA: TGTGCCAGCAGCCCGCCGACTAGCGGGAGTATGCGGAATACGCAGTATTTT.